Below, 19 T cell receptor beta chains from the same sample are listed, as sequenced in a study of memory CD4+ T cells and cytomegalovirus serostatus. Profiled with immunoSEQ multiplex PCR; TCRdb holds only in-frame clones, not every one. Among around 25,000 clones listed, about 70% were seen once. Single viable CD3+CD4+CD8-CD45RO+ cells were sorted as the memory CD4+ T cells. Source material: memory CD4+ T cells from blood. The receptors stem from an adult in good health and CMV-seronegative.

J is TRBJ2-7 and V is TRBV27; 8 bases map to TRBD1. In germline, CDR1 is MNHEY, CDR2 SMNVEV (reference sequence). V was pared by 6 bases and J by 3 bases, with 4 bases of the junction left unmatched. The CDR3 has 13 amino acids. CDR3 residues: CASSRDRNYEQYF. DNA for the CDR3: TGTGCCAGCAGCAGGGACAGGAACTACGAGCAGTACTTC.

The rearrangement joins TRBV28 to TRBJ2-5; 9 bases line up with TRBD2. V shed 6 bases and J 6 bases; nucleotides not matched to a gene: 8. This CDR3 region has 14 residues. The germline V gene encodes CDR1 MDHEN and CDR2 SYDVKM. The CDR3 nucleotides read TGTGCCAGCAGAGTCAGCGGGAGGCCCCAGACCCAGTACTTC. Amino acid sequence: CASRVSGRPQTQYF.

This chain connects TRBV28 to TRBJ2-5; 9 bases agree with TRBD2. Germline V lookup: CDR1 MDHEN, CDR2 SYDVKM. This CDR3 has 15 residues. Unmatched junction bases numbered 8, after V lost 5 bases and J lost 4 bases. CDR3 nucleotides: TGTGCCAGCAGTCCCCCGGGACTAGCCCCAGAGACCCAGTACTTC. Translation gives CASSPPGLAPETQYF.

The genes are TRBV7-6 and TRBJ1-1; D is unclear. This CDR3 comprises 14 residues. With 2 bases removed from V and 2 bases from J, the gap between germline ends came to 9 bases. CDR1 and CDR2 (germline): SGHVS, FNYEAQ. CDR3 protein: CASSLKEANTEAFF. The DNA for the CDR3 is TGTGCCAGCAGCTTAAAGGAGGCAAACACTGAAGCTTTCTTT.

This sequence joins TRBV4-3 and TRBJ2-1; a weak D match, TRBD2 (5 bases). This CDR3 spans 16 amino acids. The germline V and J ends were trimmed by 0 bases and 0 bases, with 9 bases remaining between them. Germline V gene data show CDR1 as LGHNA and CDR2 as YSLEER. The CDR3, as DNA: TGCGCCAGCAGCCAAGAACCGGGAAACTCCTACAATGAGCAGTTCTTC. Amino acid sequence: CASSQEPGNSYNEQFF.

The rearrangement uses TRBV7-8 and TRBJ2-3; unclear D gene. Germline lookup yields CDR1 SGHVS and CDR2 FQNEAQ. V was shortened by 1 base and J by 0 bases, with 5 bases between the two germline ends. The CDR3 contains 14 residues. In DNA, the CDR3 is TGTGCCAGCAGCTTAGGAGCTAGCACAGATACGCAGTATTTT. As protein: CASSLGASTDTQYF.

CDR3 in DNA: TGTGCTAGCGGTGGGGGGTACCAAGAGACCCAGTACTTC. It encodes CASGGGYQETQYF. This chain joins TRBV7-7 and TRBJ2-5, with D possibly matching TRBD2 (6 bases). The CDR3 extends over 13 amino acids. The germline gives CDR1 SSHAT, CDR2 FNYEAQ (reference sequence). Filled out from reference TRBV7-7 and TRBJ2-5, the complete variable domain reads GAGVSQSPRYKVTKRGQDVTLRCDPISSHATLYWYQQALGQGPEFLTYFNYEAQPDKSGLPSDRFSAERPEGSISTLTIQRTEQRDSAMYRCASGGGYQETQYFGPGTRLLVL.

The chain recombines TRBV9 with TRBJ2-5; D may match TRBD1 or TRBD2 (6 bases each). This CDR3 contains 15 residues. Per germline, CDR1 SGDLS and CDR2 YYNGEE. Trimming cost V 3 bases and J 1 base, with 13 bases left between them. CDR3 in amino acids: CASSERGAAQETQYF. The CDR3, as DNA: TGTGCCAGCAGCGAGAGGGGGGCGGCCCAAGAGACCCAGTACTTC.

This clone was detected only a few times. The J gene is TRBJ2-2, the V gene TRBV2, with D possibly being TRBD1 (5 bases). The V gene lost 6 bases and the J gene lost 4 bases, with 12 bases spanning the gap. The V gene's germline CDR1 is SNHLY and CDR2 FYNNEI. This CDR3 is 14 amino acids long. CDR3 amino acids: CASSLRGGTGELFF. CDR3 in DNA: TGTGCCAGCAGCCTTAGGGGTGGCACCGGGGAGCTGTTTTTT.

V is TRBV6-1 and J is TRBJ2-7; the D is unclear. This CDR3 has 14 residues. The germline CDR1 and CDR2 sequences are MNHNS and SASEGT. V gave up 7 bases and J gave up 0 bases, with 13 bases separating them. This chain's CDR3 is CASTQTTVSYEQYF. The CDR3 nucleotides read TGTGCCAGCACCCAGACAACAGTCTCCTACGAGCAGTACTTC.

The gene calls are TRBV6-5 and TRBJ1-1; a possible D gene is TRBD1 (6 bases). Germline CDR1 and CDR2: MNHEY and SVGAGI. The CDR3 runs to 13 residues. V was clipped by 4 bases and J by 5 bases, with 11 bases between them. Here the CDR3 DNA reads TGTGCCAGCAGTTTTCAGGGGAAGACTGAAGCTTTCTTT. This sequence encodes CASSFQGKTEAFF.

The CDR3 spells CASSVAPAGGGTDTQYF. The CDR3 bases are TGTGCCAGCAGCGTAGCGCCAGCGGGAGGGGGCACAGATACGCAGTATTTT. The rearrangement links TRBV9 to TRBJ2-3; TRBD2 matches 10 bases. The CDR3 has 17 amino acids. After removal of 0 bases from V and 1 base from J, the junction contained 5 bases not matched to a gene. Germline lookup yields CDR1 SGDLS and CDR2 YYNGEE.

This clone was seen more than once but under ten times. J is TRBJ2-2 and V is TRBV2; 9 bases are shared with TRBD1. The germline V gene has CDR1 SNHLY and CDR2 FYNNEI. CDR3 length equals 15 residues. The J segment lost 4 bases and the V segment lost 6 bases, leaving 6 bases of the junction unmatched. The CDR3 here is CASRPGTGTTGELFF. The CDR3 DNA is TGTGCCAGCAGGCCCGGGACAGGGACCACCGGGGAGCTGTTTTTT.

V and J are TRBV19 and TRBJ1-2; a weak D match, TRBD1 (5 bases). V was trimmed by 5 bases and J by 4 bases, leaving 8 bases between them. From germline, CDR1 is LNHDA and CDR2 SQIVND (reference sequence). The CDR3 sequence is 12 residues long. The CDR3 nucleotides read TGTGCCAGTAGTCAGGACACCTATGGCTACACCTTC. It specifies CASSQDTYGYTF.

The chain joins TRBV18 to TRBJ1-5; D is possibly TRBD1 (5 bases). Trimming removed 6 bases from V and 4 bases from J, with 10 bases in between. Germline values: CDR1 KGHSH, CDR2 LQKENI. The CDR3 extends over 13 amino acids. The CDR3: CASSPEGNQPQHF. CDR3 coding DNA: TGTGCCAGCTCGCCCGAGGGGAATCAGCCCCAGCATTTT.

The chain carries TRBV4-3 and TRBJ2-5; D uncertain. V shed 3 bases and J shed 4 bases, with 9 bases lying between them. The germline V gene has CDR1 LGHNA and CDR2 YSLEER. The CDR3 runs to 13 residues. CDR3 sequence (DNA): TGCGCCAGCAGCCATATTATCGGAGAGACCCAGTACTTC. As protein: CASSHIIGETQYF.

This clone has just a few counts. V gene TRBV6-1 combines with J gene TRBJ2-4; TRBD2 matches at 12 bases. Trimming at V came to 4 bases and at J to 7 bases, leaving 14 bases not matched to a gene. Germline V gene lookup returns CDR1 MNHNS and CDR2 SASEGT. The CDR3 loop spans 18 amino acids. CDR3 DNA: TGTGCCAGCAGTGCCCTTCGGCTAGCGGGGGGGCCAGGGAACATTCAGTACTTC. Its protein product is CASSALRLAGGPGNIQYF.

The chain employs TRBV7-2 and TRBJ2-5; 7 positions match TRBD2. V lost 0 bases, J lost 5 bases, and 6 bases stayed unmatched. This CDR3 comprises 15 residues. Germline CDR1 SGHTA, CDR2 FQGNSA. For the CDR3, the DNA is TGTGCCAGCAGCTTAGCGGGGGGGAGCTTTGAGACCCAGTACTTC. Its protein is CASSLAGGSFETQYF.

The V and J genes are TRBV28 and TRBJ1-2; perhaps TRBD1 as D (5 bases). The V gene lost 2 bases and the J gene lost 4 bases, with 11 bases spanning the gap. Germline V lookup: CDR1 MDHEN, CDR2 SYDVKM. The CDR3 length is 14 residues. DNA for the CDR3: TGTGCCAGCAGTTTACCGCCAGGGATCTATGGCTACACCTTC. Protein: CASSLPPGIYGYTF.